A selection of T cell receptor beta chains follows, all from one sample in a study of OX40 agonist ivuxolimab in advanced cancers. The table came from immunoSEQ multiplex PCR; TCRdb's copy has only in-frame clones and leaves some out. The table lists about 35,000 clones, 92% of them singletons. Sample: CD4+ or CD8+ T cells sorted from blood, taken in a trial of the OX40 agonist ivuxolimab. All receptors come from an adult with an advanced solid tumor such as melanoma, head and neck, liver or kidney cancer. Both conserved end residues are part of each CDR3. D genes are given only for firm matches. Some rows mark clone size as missing; the rest say once, few, many or name a class of expanded clone.

clone_size: once; v_call: TRBV20-1; d_call: .; j_call: TRBJ2-1; cdr3_length: 11; cdr3_aa: CSASTSHEQFF; cdr3_nt: TGCAGTGCTAGTACTAGCCACGAGCAGTTCTTC
clone_size: .; v_call: TRBV15; d_call: .; j_call: TRBJ2-7; cdr3_length: 13; cdr3_aa: CATSTSTTYEQYF; cdr3_nt: TGTGCCACCAGTACGAGCACCACCTACGAGCAGTACTTC
clone_size: .; v_call: TRBV4-1; d_call: .; j_call: TRBJ2-7; cdr3_length: 14; cdr3_aa: CASRYTDSSYEQYF; cdr3_nt: TGCGCCAGCAGGTACACGGATAGCTCCTACGAGCAGTACTTC
clone_size: .; v_call: TRBV28; d_call: TRBD1; j_call: TRBJ2-7; cdr3_length: 15; cdr3_aa: CASSSSGQGLTEQYF; cdr3_nt: TGTGCCAGCAGTTCGTCCGGACAGGGGCTCACGGAGCAGTACTTC
clone_size: once; v_call: TRBV28; d_call: .; j_call: TRBJ2-3; cdr3_length: 14; cdr3_aa: CATQPGGSTDTQYF; cdr3_nt: TGTGCCACCCAACCTGGGGGGAGCACAGATACGCAGTATTTT
clone_size: .; v_call: TRBV11-2; d_call: .; j_call: TRBJ2-5; cdr3_length: 15; cdr3_aa: CASSLGAGVLETQYF; cdr3_nt: TGTGCCAGCAGCTTGGGGGCGGGAGTACTAGAGACCCAGTACTTC
clone_size: .; v_call: TRBV9; d_call: TRBD2; j_call: TRBJ2-7; cdr3_length: 15; cdr3_aa: CASSVEGGRAYEQYF; cdr3_nt: TGTGCCAGCAGCGTAGAAGGCGGGAGGGCCTACGAGCAGTACTTC
clone_size: .; v_call: TRBV4-3; d_call: .; j_call: TRBJ1-1; cdr3_length: 14; cdr3_aa: CASSQAEGDTEAFF; cdr3_nt: TGCGCCAGCAGCCAAGCGGAGGGGGACACTGAAGCTTTCTTT
clone_size: .; v_call: TRBV7-3; d_call: .; j_call: TRBJ1-4; cdr3_length: 18; cdr3_aa: CASSITHYGAGINEKLFF; cdr3_nt: TGTGCCAGCAGTATTACCCATTATGGGGCAGGGATTAATGAAAAACTGTTTTTT
clone_size: .; v_call: TRBV6-5; d_call: TRBD1; j_call: TRBJ1-1; cdr3_length: 14; cdr3_aa: CASSTRDRGTEAFF; cdr3_nt: TGTGCCAGCAGTACCCGGGACAGGGGCACTGAAGCTTTCTTT
clone_size: .; v_call: TRBV2; d_call: TRBD1; j_call: TRBJ2-2; cdr3_length: 15; cdr3_aa: CASTDDRANTGELFF; cdr3_nt: TGTGCCAGCACCGACGACAGGGCGAACACCGGGGAGCTGTTTTTT
clone_size: .; v_call: TRBV2; d_call: .; j_call: TRBJ1-1; cdr3_length: 12; cdr3_aa: CASSEWGPEAFF; cdr3_nt: TGTGCCAGCAGTGAGTGGGGCCCTGAAGCTTTCTTT
clone_size: .; v_call: TRBV29-1; d_call: .; j_call: TRBJ2-2; cdr3_length: 13; cdr3_aa: CSVEGREFGELFF; cdr3_nt: TGCAGCGTTGAGGGCAGGGAATTCGGGGAGCTGTTTTTT
clone_size: once; v_call: TRBV27; d_call: TRBD2; j_call: TRBJ2-1; cdr3_length: 16; cdr3_aa: CASSLLAGGDGDEQFF; cdr3_nt: TGTGCCAGCAGTTTACTAGCGGGAGGGGACGGAGATGAGCAGTTCTTC
clone_size: .; v_call: TRBV28; d_call: .; j_call: TRBJ1-2; cdr3_length: 11; cdr3_aa: CASSLLGGYTF; cdr3_nt: TGTGCCAGCAGTCTACTAGGAGGCTACACCTTC
clone_size: .; v_call: TRBV4-1; d_call: .; j_call: TRBJ2-7; cdr3_length: 13; cdr3_aa: CASSQTGTYEQYF; cdr3_nt: TGCGCCAGCAGCCAGACCGGGACCTACGAGCAGTACTTC
clone_size: once; v_call: TRBV11-2; d_call: .; j_call: TRBJ2-1; cdr3_length: 15; cdr3_aa: CASSLEESSYNEQFF; cdr3_nt: TGTGCCAGCAGCTTAGAAGAGAGCTCCTACAATGAGCAGTTCTTC
clone_size: .; v_call: TRBV28; d_call: TRBD1; j_call: TRBJ1-1; cdr3_length: 14; cdr3_aa: CASIRTGRGTEAFF; cdr3_nt: TGTGCCAGCATACGGACAGGGAGAGGCACTGAAGCTTTCTTT
clone_size: .; v_call: TRBV9; d_call: .; j_call: TRBJ2-7; cdr3_length: 15; cdr3_aa: CASSVRGESSYEQYF; cdr3_nt: TGTGCCAGCAGCGTACGCGGAGAGAGCTCCTACGAGCAGTACTTC
clone_size: .; v_call: TRBV27; d_call: TRBD2; j_call: TRBJ2-5; cdr3_length: 15; cdr3_aa: CASSFLGGSGETQYF; cdr3_nt: TGTGCCAGCAGTTTCCTGGGGGGGAGCGGGGAGACCCAGTACTTC
clone_size: .; v_call: TRBV19; d_call: .; j_call: TRBJ2-7; cdr3_length: 14; cdr3_aa: CASRPGHTNEEQYF; cdr3_nt: TGTGCCAGTCGACCGGGACACACGAACGAAGAGCAGTACTTC
clone_size: .; v_call: TRBV7-2; d_call: TRBD1; j_call: TRBJ1-2; cdr3_length: 15; cdr3_aa: CASSPGTGPNYGYTF; cdr3_nt: TGTGCCAGCAGCCCCGGGACAGGGCCTAACTATGGCTACACCTTC
clone_size: .; v_call: TRBV6-4; d_call: .; j_call: TRBJ2-2; cdr3_length: 13; cdr3_aa: CARTDTSSGELFF; cdr3_nt: TGTGCCAGGACCGACACTAGTTCCGGGGAGCTGTTTTTT
clone_size: .; v_call: TRBV4-3; d_call: .; j_call: TRBJ2-7; cdr3_length: 13; cdr3_aa: CASSQTRLYEQYF; cdr3_nt: TGCGCCAGCAGCCAAACGCGTCTCTACGAGCAGTACTTC
clone_size: .; v_call: TRBV7-9; d_call: TRBD1; j_call: TRBJ2-3; cdr3_length: 17; cdr3_aa: CASSLDTGQGLTDTQYF; cdr3_nt: TGTGCCAGCAGCTTAGACACGGGACAGGGGTTGACAGATACGCAGTATTTT
clone_size: .; v_call: TRBV11-2; d_call: .; j_call: TRBJ1-4; cdr3_length: 14; cdr3_aa: CASSSGQYREKLFF; cdr3_nt: TGTGCCAGCAGCTCCGGGCAGTATCGGGAAAAACTGTTTTTT
clone_size: .; v_call: TRBV28; d_call: .; j_call: TRBJ2-3; cdr3_length: 10; cdr3_aa: CASSALTQYF; cdr3_nt: TGTGCCAGCAGTGCCCTGACGCAGTATTTT
clone_size: once; v_call: TRBV7-9; d_call: .; j_call: TRBJ2-3; cdr3_length: 14; cdr3_aa: CASSLVVAPDTQYF; cdr3_nt: TGTGCCAGCAGCTTAGTAGTGGCTCCAGATACGCAGTATTTT
clone_size: once; v_call: TRBV5-6; d_call: TRBD2; j_call: TRBJ2-2; cdr3_length: 16; cdr3_aa: CASSPAGGYHTGELFF; cdr3_nt: TGTGCCAGCAGCCCGGCGGGGGGGTATCACACCGGGGAGCTGTTTTTT
clone_size: .; v_call: TRBV4-3; d_call: TRBD2; j_call: TRBJ2-5; cdr3_length: 18; cdr3_aa: CASSARWGILAGQETQYF; cdr3_nt: TGCGCCAGCAGCGCAAGATGGGGGATTCTAGCGGGACAAGAGACCCAGTACTTC
clone_size: .; v_call: TRBV6-5; d_call: .; j_call: TRBJ1-2; cdr3_length: 15; cdr3_aa: CASSYGTVLGYGYTF; cdr3_nt: TGTGCCAGCAGTTACGGGACGGTTCTGGGCTATGGCTACACCTTC
clone_size: .; v_call: TRBV4-3; d_call: .; j_call: TRBJ2-7; cdr3_length: 13; cdr3_aa: CASSQQQGNEQYF; cdr3_nt: TGCGCCAGCAGCCAACAACAGGGCAACGAGCAGTACTTC
clone_size: .; v_call: TRBV4-3; d_call: .; j_call: TRBJ1-1; cdr3_length: 17; cdr3_aa: CASSQDGLDTQNTEAFF; cdr3_nt: TGCGCCAGCAGCCAAGATGGTTTGGACACCCAGAACACTGAAGCTTTCTTT
clone_size: .; v_call: TRBV4-2; d_call: TRBD2; j_call: TRBJ2-5; cdr3_length: 15; cdr3_aa: CASSPTSGRGETQYF; cdr3_nt: TGTGCCAGCAGCCCTACAAGCGGGAGGGGAGAGACCCAGTACTTC
clone_size: .; v_call: TRBV7-9; d_call: TRBD1; j_call: TRBJ2-3; cdr3_length: 13; cdr3_aa: CATGTGSTDTQYF; cdr3_nt: TGTGCCACTGGGACAGGGAGCACAGATACGCAGTATTTT
clone_size: .; v_call: TRBV28; d_call: .; j_call: TRBJ2-3; cdr3_length: 16; cdr3_aa: CASSYEGTTGSDTQYF; cdr3_nt: TGTGCCAGCAGTTATGAGGGGACAACAGGCTCAGATACGCAGTATTTT
clone_size: few; v_call: TRBV7-9; d_call: .; j_call: TRBJ2-7; cdr3_length: 11; cdr3_aa: CASSLDDEQYF; cdr3_nt: TGTGCCAGCAGCTTAGACGATGAGCAGTACTTC
clone_size: .; v_call: TRBV9; d_call: .; j_call: TRBJ2-3; cdr3_length: 11; cdr3_aa: CASSVGDTQYF; cdr3_nt: TGTGCCAGCAGCGTAGGAGATACGCAGTATTTT
clone_size: .; v_call: TRBV7-6; d_call: TRBD2; j_call: TRBJ2-3; cdr3_length: 17; cdr3_aa: CASSLALAGGSTDTQYF; cdr3_nt: TGTGCCAGCAGCTTAGCGTTGGCGGGAGGGAGCACAGATACGCAGTATTTT
clone_size: once; v_call: TRBV4-1; d_call: .; j_call: TRBJ1-2; cdr3_length: 17; cdr3_aa: CASSQDPMEGATYGYTF; cdr3_nt: TGCGCCAGCAGCCAGGACCCGATGGAGGGCGCAACATATGGCTACACCTTC
clone_size: .; v_call: TRBV7-2; d_call: .; j_call: TRBJ2-7; cdr3_length: 15; cdr3_aa: CASSPVVAATYEQYF; cdr3_nt: TGTGCCAGCAGCCCGGTCGTAGCCGCCACCTACGAGCAGTACTTC
clone_size: .; v_call: TRBV27; d_call: .; j_call: TRBJ2-5; cdr3_length: 16; cdr3_aa: CASSTRKTGDQETQYF; cdr3_nt: TGTGCCAGCAGCACCCGAAAGACAGGAGACCAAGAGACCCAGTACTTC
clone_size: .; v_call: TRBV5-6; d_call: TRBD1; j_call: TRBJ2-7; cdr3_length: 14; cdr3_aa: CASSGGQGKYEQYF; cdr3_nt: TGTGCCAGCAGCGGTGGACAGGGGAAGTACGAGCAGTACTTC
clone_size: .; v_call: TRBV28; d_call: TRBD2; j_call: TRBJ2-2; cdr3_length: 15; cdr3_aa: CASNLSGKGTGELFF; cdr3_nt: TGTGCCAGCAACCTAAGCGGGAAGGGCACCGGGGAGCTGTTTTTT
clone_size: .; v_call: TRBV11-2; d_call: .; j_call: TRBJ2-5; cdr3_length: 15; cdr3_aa: CASRPSEGYQETQYF; cdr3_nt: TGTGCCAGCAGACCTAGCGAAGGGTACCAAGAGACCCAGTACTTC
clone_size: .; v_call: TRBV25-1; d_call: .; j_call: TRBJ1-1; cdr3_length: 14; cdr3_aa: CASSEIGGNTEAFF; cdr3_nt: TGTGCCAGCAGTGAGATCGGCGGGAACACTGAAGCTTTCTTT
clone_size: .; v_call: TRBV28; d_call: TRBD2; j_call: TRBJ2-1; cdr3_length: 14; cdr3_aa: CASRLTSGTREQFF; cdr3_nt: TGTGCCAGCAGGCTAACTAGCGGCACCCGAGAGCAGTTCTTC
clone_size: .; v_call: TRBV27; d_call: .; j_call: TRBJ1-5; cdr3_length: 14; cdr3_aa: CASSLSYSNQPQHF; cdr3_nt: TGTGCCAGCAGTTTATCCTATAGCAATCAGCCCCAGCATTTT
clone_size: .; v_call: TRBV4-1; d_call: .; j_call: TRBJ1-1; cdr3_length: 16; cdr3_aa: CASSQNYGEKGRVAFF; cdr3_nt: TGCGCCAGCAGCCAGAATTACGGTGAGAAGGGCAGGGTAGCTTTCTTT
clone_size: once; v_call: TRBV7-8; d_call: .; j_call: TRBJ2-7; cdr3_length: 16; cdr3_aa: CASSLPSLGSRSEQYF; cdr3_nt: TGTGCCAGCAGCTTACCCTCATTGGGGAGCCGTTCCGAGCAGTACTTC
clone_size: .; v_call: TRBV28; d_call: .; j_call: TRBJ2-2; cdr3_length: 14; cdr3_aa: CASSFGTSGGELFF; cdr3_nt: TGTGCCAGCAGTTTCGGAACCTCTGGCGGGGAGCTGTTTTTT
clone_size: .; v_call: TRBV25-1; d_call: .; j_call: TRBJ1-2; cdr3_length: 14; cdr3_aa: CASSAADIGYGYTF; cdr3_nt: TGTGCCAGCAGTGCGGCGGATATCGGCTATGGCTACACCTTC
clone_size: .; v_call: TRBV9; d_call: .; j_call: TRBJ2-5; cdr3_length: 16; cdr3_aa: CASSVGSGARQETQYF; cdr3_nt: TGTGCCAGCAGCGTAGGGTCGGGAGCGCGTCAAGAGACCCAGTACTTC
clone_size: .; v_call: TRBV27; d_call: TRBD1; j_call: TRBJ2-1; cdr3_length: 14; cdr3_aa: CASSPTGWGNEQFF; cdr3_nt: TGTGCCAGCAGTCCGACAGGGTGGGGCAATGAGCAGTTCTTC
clone_size: .; v_call: TRBV18; d_call: TRBD1; j_call: TRBJ2-1; cdr3_length: 14; cdr3_aa: CASSPKTGENEQFF; cdr3_nt: TGTGCCAGCTCACCTAAGACAGGGGAAAATGAGCAGTTCTTC